This entry lists 19 T cell receptor beta chains sequenced from one sample in a study of tumor-infiltrating lymphocytes in primary liver carcinoma (dated by TCRdb to between 2016 and 2019). Sequenced using an Illumina HiSeq 2500. A constant-region primer and ProtoScript II reverse transcriptase were used to reverse-transcribe TCRbeta-specific cDNA from 500 ng total RNA. Three nested multiplex PCR rounds, following a slightly modified ARM-PCR procedure, were used to build the TCRbeta libraries. Multiplex TRBV1-TRBV30 forward primers and a Cbeta reverse primer were used in the first two PCR rounds, each of which was run for 9 to 11 cycles. The public sequencing data were trimmed at Q25 with fastp and processed into clonotypes with MiXCR by TCRdb, which kept only in-frame beta chains. Rows are unified per CDR3 protein, each entry keeping the most common DNA and genes. The sample contains roughly 100,000 distinct CDR3 sequences, 65% to 75% of them found a single time. 10% to 15% of the sample is held by the ten biggest clonotypes.

Total RNA and DNA were co-extracted without cell sorting from about 19-30 mg of bulk tissue using the AllPrep DNA/RNA mini kit. What was sequenced was liver tumor tissue from sampling region 2. In light of the paper, this sample's cell subset or site label describes: tumor region T2, inferior pole. Receptor source: a woman aged 60 to 75 with primary liver carcinoma and hepatitis B virus infection.

The chain is built from TRBV10-3 and TRBJ2-3; D remains ambiguous. The germline V and J ends were trimmed by 10 bases and 11 bases, with 13 bases remaining between them. The germline CDR1 and CDR2 sequences are ENHRY and SYGVKD. CDR3 length: 10 amino acids. CDR3 region: CANKDTMQYF. Written as DNA, the CDR3 is TGTGCCAACAAAGACACCATGCAGTATTTT.

This clonotype has a single count. Its ends do not fully match the called genes, so a read error is possible. V and J are TRBV5-1 and TRBJ2-3; 8 bases line up with TRBD2. Germline values: CDR1 SGHRS, CDR2 YFSETQ. The CDR3 consists of 15 residues. CDR3 sequence (DNA): TGCACCAGCAGTGGACTAGCCGATAGCACAGATACGCAGTATTTT. This sequence encodes CTSSGLADSTDTQYF.

This clonotype showed up many times. The V and J genes are TRBV10-1 and TRBJ1-1; the match to TRBD1 covers 7 bases. V shed 6 bases and J 1 base; nucleotides not matched to a gene: 2. This CDR3 has 13 amino acids. Germline loops: CDR1 WNHNN, CDR2 SYGVQD (reference sequence). This chain's CDR3 is CASSRDRNTEAFF. The CDR3 DNA is TGCGCCAGCAGCCGGGACAGGAACACTGAAGCTTTCTTT.

As to this clonotype: The CDR3 end shows no conserved phenylalanine or tryptophan, and so a read error is likely. Here the CDR3 DNA reads TGTGCCAACAGCCGCGTAAGGACGAGCACTGAAGCTTTCTCT. Translating gives CANSRVRTSTEAFS. The J gene is TRBJ1-1, the V gene TRBV14, with D unresolved. The CDR3 spans 14 residues. The germline gives CDR1 SGHDN, CDR2 FVKESK.

The sample holds a few counts of this clonotype. A much larger clone lies one base from this, so it may be a read error. The gene calls are TRBV7-8 and TRBJ2-1; possibly TRBD2 for D (5 bases). This CDR3 contains 12 residues. V was shortened by 1 base and J by 10 bases, with 8 bases between the two germline ends. Germline CDR1 SGHVS, CDR2 FQNEAQ. CDR3 sequence reads: CASSLGPSEQFF. In DNA form, the CDR3 reads TGTGCCAGCAGCTTAGGTCCTAGCGAGCAGTTCTTC. The entire variable domain, with the rest obtained from reference TRBV7-8 and TRBJ2-1, is as follows: GAGVSQSPRYKVAKRGQDVALRCDPISGHVSLFWYQQALGQGPEFLTYFQNEAQLDKSGLPSDRFFAERPEGSVSTLKIQRTQQEDSAVYLCASSLGPSEQFFGPGTRLTVL.

Notes on this clonotype: At one end the junction does not follow the germline gene, possibly because of a read error. In DNA, the CDR3 is TGTGCCAGCAGTAGGGTCAGGGGGGATTACAATGAGCTGTTCTTC. Protein: CASSRVRGDYNELFF. The rearrangement uses TRBV12-3 or TRBV12-4 and TRBJ2-1; weak D call: TRBD1 (7 bases). This CDR3 comprises 15 residues.

This clonotype was seen a handful of times. The chain has TRBV12-3 or TRBV12-4 and TRBJ1-6; D remains ambiguous. There are 12 residues in the CDR3. V lost 11 bases to trimming and J lost 9 bases, with 14 bases between them. The CDR3 loop reads CAGNHLTSPLHF. CDR3 coding DNA: TGTGCCGGCAATCACCTTACTTCACCCCTCCACTTT.

Concerning this clonotype itself: Since no conserved phenylalanine or tryptophan closes the CDR3, a read error is the likely cause. The chain has TRBV7-9 and TRBJ1-6, with 7 bases aligning to TRBD1. CDR1 SEHNR and CDR2 FQNEAQ come from the germline V gene (reference sequence). The CDR3 consists of 14 residues. V was pared by 3 bases and J by 7 bases, with 3 bases of the junction left unmatched. The CDR3 here is CASSLDRRNSPLHS. CDR3 DNA: TGTGCCAGCAGCTTGGACAGGAGGAATTCACCCCTCCACTCT.

Concerning this clonotype itself: The junction departs from the called germline gene at one end, perhaps through a read error. The V call is TRBV12-3 or TRBV12-4, the J call TRBJ2-1; D may be TRBD2 (5 bases). This CDR3 has 16 amino acids. CDR3: CASNLGSLAVAHEQFF. The CDR3 DNA follows: TGTGCCAGCAATTTAGGTAGCCTAGCCGTAGCCCATGAGCAGTTCTTC.

About this clonotype: At one of its ends the junction is not consistent with the germline gene, which may arise from a read error. The V and J genes are TRBV29-1 and TRBJ1-1, with 9 bases fitting TRBD1. Germline V gene data show CDR1 as SQVTM and CDR2 as ANQGSEA. The CDR3 covers 13 residues. The CDR3 spells CSVLTGGDSESFF. In DNA, the CDR3 is TGCAGCGTGCTGACAGGGGGTGACAGTGAATCTTTCTTT.

This clonotype was detected ten times or more. V usage is TRBV29-1 and J usage is TRBJ1-1; a possible D gene is TRBD1 (5 bases). Trimming took 2 bases from V and 1 from J, leaving 8 bases between them. CDR1 and CDR2 (germline): SQVTM, ANQGSEA. There are 13 residues in the CDR3. Here the CDR3 reads CSVEYDRNTEAFF. In nucleotides, the CDR3 is TGCAGCGTTGAATACGACAGGAACACTGAAGCTTTCTTT.

A single count supports this clonotype. In this CDR3 the conserved last residue, phenylalanine or tryptophan, is missing, so a read error is likely. The gene calls are TRBV11-3 and TRBJ1-1; D call uncertain. The CDR3 has 14 amino acids. In germline, CDR1 is SGHNT, CDR2 YENEEA. V dropped 5 bases and J dropped 5 bases, with 15 bases sitting between them. The CDR3 region is CASSREVDYTEAFS. The CDR3 coding sequence is TGTGCCAGCAGCCGGGAGGTGGATTATACTGAAGCTTTCTCT.

At least ten counts were recorded for this clonotype. This chain connects TRBV29-1 to TRBJ1-3, with 7 bases aligning to TRBD1. The CDR3 has 12 residues. The ends lost 5 bases at V and 2 bases at J; junction bases unmatched: 0. The V gene's germline CDR1 is SQVTM and CDR2 ANQGSEA. CDR3 loop: CSVRGPGNTIYF. DNA for the CDR3: TGCAGCGTTAGGGGGCCTGGAAACACCATATATTTT.

This clonotype was observed many times. V gene TRBV28 combines with J gene TRBJ2-1; TRBD1 matches at 8 bases. Germline-derived CDR1 and CDR2 are MDHEN and SYDVKM. This CDR3 comprises 16 residues. Trimming removed 6 bases from V and 4 bases from J; junction bases left unmatched: 11. CDR3 residues: CASRLSGTGLYNEQFF. CDR3 coding DNA: TGTGCCAGCAGATTGTCCGGGACAGGCCTTTACAATGAGCAGTTCTTC.

This clonotype was recorded once. Mismatch with germline at one junction end may stem from a read error. This sequence joins TRBV18 and TRBJ2-1; D unclear. This CDR3 region has 16 residues. Germline assignment: CDR1 KGHSH and CDR2 LQKENI. The CDR3 DNA reads as TGTGCCAGCTCACCACCCGGCAGCTGCCCCTACAATGAGCACTTCTTC. Protein sequence: CASSPPGSCPYNEHFF.

With respect to this clonotype: Because it lacks the conserved phenylalanine or tryptophan at the end, this CDR3 is likely a read error. The J gene is TRBJ2-1, the V gene TRBV11-2; 14 positions match TRBD2. From germline, CDR1 is SGHAT and CDR2 FQNNGV. V was pared by 6 bases and J by 8 bases, with 12 bases of the junction left unmatched. There are 17 residues in the CDR3. CDR3 sequence (DNA): TGTGCCAGCAGTAGGAGACTAGCGGGAGGGTCGGGGGATGAGCAGTTCCTC. This encodes CASSRRLAGGSGDEQFL.

This clonotype was picked up many times. The chain couples TRBV6-5 to TRBJ2-7; 10 bases agree with TRBD2. CDR3 length: 16 residues. Per the germline V gene, CDR1 is MNHEY and CDR2 is SVGAGI. The J segment lost 0 bases and the V segment lost 4 bases, leaving 6 bases of the junction unmatched. CDR3 nucleotide sequence: TGTGCCAGCAGTTCACCACCTAGCGGGAGCTCCTACGAGCAGTACTTC. Amino acids: CASSSPPSGSSYEQYF.

This clonotype has a count of ten or more. This rearrangement joins TRBV5-1 to TRBJ2-3; D not certain. This CDR3 has 15 residues. Trimming stripped 4 bases from V and 7 bases from J, with 19 bases between. CDR1 SGHRS and CDR2 YFSETQ come from the germline V gene. This CDR3 reads CASSRSTEPAHTQYF. The CDR3 DNA reads TGCGCCAGCAGCCGTTCCACGGAACCCGCACATACGCAGTATTTT.

This clonotype was seen only once. The CDR3 spells CASSLDSGSMSEQFF. The CDR3 DNA is TGTGCCAGCAGCTTGGATAGCGGGAGTATGAGTGAGCAGTTCTTC. The chain carries TRBV11-2 and TRBJ2-1; 9 bases line up with TRBD2. V lost 3 bases and J lost 9; bases outside the gene matches: 9. There are 15 residues in the CDR3. Germline V gene lookup returns CDR1 SGHAT and CDR2 FQNNGV.